The present TCR beta chain was sequenced within a study of blood T cell repertoires in COVID-19. Study context: Specimens from acute and convalescent COVID-19 originated in the United States, Italy and Spain.

Original processing notes: Researchers report that nucleated cell counts were estimated from reference gene primer amplification. Clones were read by immunoSEQ multiplex PCR, and TCRdb kept only the in-frame ones, dropping some. V, J and clone size were drawn from that table, and D and trimming were deduced from the DNA. Of around 250,000 clones in the sample, 84% are singletons; the top ten hold 4.1%. Participants were aged about 18 to 95 years, lived in some 23 US areas, and enrolled virtually. Participant-given clinical history determined each cohort assignment. There are 16 residues in the CDR3. Trimming at V came to 3 bases and at J to 1 base, leaving 4 bases not matched to a gene. CDR1 is KGHDR and CDR2 is SFDVKD in the germline V gene.

This sequence originates from a man aged 25-40 years with acute COVID-19. The sequencing sample was made of PBMCs or T cells enriched from blood (not recorded which). This sequence joins TRBV24-1 and TRBJ2-1, with 8 bases aligning to TRBD2. CDR3 sequence (DNA): TGTGCCACCAGTGATGGGGTAGCGGGGTCCTACAATGAGCAGTTCTTC. It codes for CATSDGVAGSYNEQFF.